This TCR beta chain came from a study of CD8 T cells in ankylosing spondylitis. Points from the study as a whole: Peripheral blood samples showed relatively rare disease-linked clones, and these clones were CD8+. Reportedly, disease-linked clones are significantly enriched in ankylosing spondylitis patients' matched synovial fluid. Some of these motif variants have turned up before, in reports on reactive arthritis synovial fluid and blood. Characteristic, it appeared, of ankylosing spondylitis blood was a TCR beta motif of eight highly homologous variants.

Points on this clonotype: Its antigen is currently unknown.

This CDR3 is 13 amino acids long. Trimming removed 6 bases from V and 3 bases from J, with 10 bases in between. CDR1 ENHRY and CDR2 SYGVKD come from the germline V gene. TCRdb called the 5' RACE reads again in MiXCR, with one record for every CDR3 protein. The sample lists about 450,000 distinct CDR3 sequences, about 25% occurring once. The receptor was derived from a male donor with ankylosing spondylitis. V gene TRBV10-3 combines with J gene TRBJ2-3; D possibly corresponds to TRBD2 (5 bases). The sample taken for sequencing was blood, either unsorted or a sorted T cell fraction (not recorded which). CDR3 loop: CAISGPGTDTQYF. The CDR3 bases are TGTGCCATCAGCGGGCCGGGAACAGATACGCAGTATTTT.